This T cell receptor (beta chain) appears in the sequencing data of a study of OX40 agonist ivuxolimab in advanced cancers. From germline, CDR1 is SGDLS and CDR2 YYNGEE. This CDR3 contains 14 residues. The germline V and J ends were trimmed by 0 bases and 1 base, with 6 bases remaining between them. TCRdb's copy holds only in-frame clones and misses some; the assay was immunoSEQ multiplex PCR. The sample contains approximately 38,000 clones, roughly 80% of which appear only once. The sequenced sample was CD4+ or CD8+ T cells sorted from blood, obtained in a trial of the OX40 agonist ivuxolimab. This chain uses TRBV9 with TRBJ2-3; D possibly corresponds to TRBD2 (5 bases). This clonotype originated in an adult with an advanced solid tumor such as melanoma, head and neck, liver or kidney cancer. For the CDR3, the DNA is TGTGCCAGCAGCGTAGTGGGAGGCACAGATACGCAGTATTTT. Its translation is CASSVVGGTDTQYF. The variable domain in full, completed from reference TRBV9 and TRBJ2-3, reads DSGVTQTPKHLITATGQRVTLRCSPRSGDLSVYWYQQSLDQGLQFLIQYYNGEERAKGNILERFSAQQFPDLHSELNLSSLELGDSALYFCASSVVGGTDTQYFGPGTRLTVL.